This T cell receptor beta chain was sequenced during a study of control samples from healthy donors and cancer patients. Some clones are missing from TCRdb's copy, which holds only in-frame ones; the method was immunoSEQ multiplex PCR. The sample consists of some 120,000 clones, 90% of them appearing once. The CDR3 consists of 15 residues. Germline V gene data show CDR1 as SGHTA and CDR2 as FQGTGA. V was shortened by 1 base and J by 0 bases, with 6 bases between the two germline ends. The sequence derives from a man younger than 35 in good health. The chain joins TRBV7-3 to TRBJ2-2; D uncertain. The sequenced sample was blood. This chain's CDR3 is CASSLKGPNTGELFF. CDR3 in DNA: TGTGCCAGCAGCTTAAAGGGCCCGAACACCGGGGAGCTGTTTTTT.